This T cell receptor beta chain was retrieved from a study of T cell repertoires in cytomegalovirus infection. Study results and caveats: Within the response measured ex vivo, HLA-C-restricted CMV-specific TCR beta clonotypes were dominant.

Germline values: CDR1 SGHNT, CDR2 YYREEE (reference sequence). V lost 0 bases and J 1 base, leaving 17 bases between the germline ends. This CDR3 has 18 residues. A note on this clonotype: Its antigen is unidentified.

TCRdb passed the reads through MiXCR, listing each CDR3 protein once. Among fewer than 850,000 distinct CDR3 sequences listed, around 29% were seen once. This receptor was taken from a human donor in good health (CMV status not recorded). Some clones in this sample may be carry-over from other donors' samples. The chain carries TRBV5-4 and TRBJ1-3; D not certain. This specimen consisted of cultured CD8+ T cells from PBMCs, obtained from culture after CMV antigen stimulation. CDR3 nucleotides: TGTGCCAGCAGCTTGGGTCGACCAGTCAAAGGGTCTGGAAACACCATATATTTT. Its protein is CASSLGRPVKGSGNTIYF.